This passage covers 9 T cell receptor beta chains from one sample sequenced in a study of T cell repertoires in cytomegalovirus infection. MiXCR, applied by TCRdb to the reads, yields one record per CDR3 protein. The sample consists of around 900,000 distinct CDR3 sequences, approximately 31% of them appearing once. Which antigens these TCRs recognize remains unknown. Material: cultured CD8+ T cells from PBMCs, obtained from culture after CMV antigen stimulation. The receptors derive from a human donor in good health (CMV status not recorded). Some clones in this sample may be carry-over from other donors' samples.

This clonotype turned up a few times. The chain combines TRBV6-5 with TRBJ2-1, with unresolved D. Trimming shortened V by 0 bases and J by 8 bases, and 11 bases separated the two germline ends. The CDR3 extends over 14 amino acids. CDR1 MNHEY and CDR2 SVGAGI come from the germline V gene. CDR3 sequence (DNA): TGTGCCAGCAGTTACTCGACCGGGCCCGATGAGCAGTTCTTC. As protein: CASSYSTGPDEQFF.

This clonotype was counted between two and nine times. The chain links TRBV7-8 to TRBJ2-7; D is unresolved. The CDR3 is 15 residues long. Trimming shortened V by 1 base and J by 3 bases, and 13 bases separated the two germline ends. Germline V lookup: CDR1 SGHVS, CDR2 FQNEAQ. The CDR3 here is CASSLGGPTYYEQYF. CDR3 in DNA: TGTGCCAGCAGCTTAGGTGGCCCTACTTACTACGAGCAGTACTTC.

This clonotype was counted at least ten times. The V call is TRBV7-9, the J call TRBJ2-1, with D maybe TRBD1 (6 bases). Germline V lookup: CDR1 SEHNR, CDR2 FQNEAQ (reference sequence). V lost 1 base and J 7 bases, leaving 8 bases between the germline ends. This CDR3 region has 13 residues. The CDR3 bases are TGTGCCAGCAGCTTAGGGGGGCTGAATGAGCAGTTCTTC. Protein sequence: CASSLGGLNEQFF.

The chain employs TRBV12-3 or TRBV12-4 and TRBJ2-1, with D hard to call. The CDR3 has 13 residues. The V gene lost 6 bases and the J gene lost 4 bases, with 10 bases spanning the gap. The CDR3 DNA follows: TGTGCCAGCAGCCAACCTAAATACAATGAGCAGTTCTTC. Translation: CASSQPKYNEQFF.

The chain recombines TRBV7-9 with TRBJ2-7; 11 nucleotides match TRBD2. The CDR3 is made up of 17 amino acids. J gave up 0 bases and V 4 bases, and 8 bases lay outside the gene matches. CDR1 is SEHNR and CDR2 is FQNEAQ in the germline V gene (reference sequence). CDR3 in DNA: TGTGCCAGCAGCTCGACTAGCGGGGAGACGAGCTCCTACGAGCAGTACTTC. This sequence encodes CASSSTSGETSSYEQYF.

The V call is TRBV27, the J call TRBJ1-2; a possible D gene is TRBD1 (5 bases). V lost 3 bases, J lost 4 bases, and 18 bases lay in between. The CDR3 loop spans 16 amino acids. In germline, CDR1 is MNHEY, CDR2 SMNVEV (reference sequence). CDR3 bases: TGTGCCAGCAGTTTCTCGGGACGGGGAGGCGGCTATGGCTACACCTTC. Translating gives CASSFSGRGGGYGYTF.

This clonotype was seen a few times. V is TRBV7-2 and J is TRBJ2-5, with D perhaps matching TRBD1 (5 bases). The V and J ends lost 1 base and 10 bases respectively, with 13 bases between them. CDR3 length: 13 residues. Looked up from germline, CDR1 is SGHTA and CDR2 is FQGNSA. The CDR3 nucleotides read TGTGCCAGCAGCTTAGGCAGGGCATCGGGCCAGTACTTC. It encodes CASSLGRASGQYF.

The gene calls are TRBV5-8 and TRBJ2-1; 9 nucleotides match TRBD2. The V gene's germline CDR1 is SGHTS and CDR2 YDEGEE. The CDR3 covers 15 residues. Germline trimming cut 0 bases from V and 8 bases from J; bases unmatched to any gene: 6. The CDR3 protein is CASSLDGGGVYEQFF. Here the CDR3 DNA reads TGTGCCAGCAGCTTGGATGGCGGGGGGGTATATGAGCAGTTCTTC.

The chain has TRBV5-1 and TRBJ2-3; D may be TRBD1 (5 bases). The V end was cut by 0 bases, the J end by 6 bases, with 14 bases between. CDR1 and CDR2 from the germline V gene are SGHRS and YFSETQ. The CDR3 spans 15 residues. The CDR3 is CASSLATAILDTQYF. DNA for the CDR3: TGCGCCAGCAGCTTGGCGACAGCTATTCTGGATACGCAGTATTTT.